Below, 25 T cell receptor beta chains from the same sample are listed, as sequenced in a study of shared clonotypes between healthy human individuals. Naive CD8 cells lacked CD45RO, underwent positive selection for CCR7 and left out terminally differentiated effector memory CD45RA+ cells. Clones were sequenced by immunoSEQ multiplex PCR, and TCRdb holds only the in-frame ones, with some missing. Here the sample spans hundreds of thousands of clones, just over 90% being singletons. The source material was naive CD8+ T cells sorted from blood. Source of these receptors: a man aged 30-40 years in good health.

J is TRBJ2-1 and V is TRBV5-6; 7 bases map to TRBD2. Germline V CDR1 and CDR2: SGHDT, YYEEEE. V lost 4 bases to trimming and J lost 8 bases; unmatched junction nucleotides: 3. This CDR3 is 12 amino acids long. The CDR3 DNA sequence: TGTGCCAGCAGCACTGCGGGGGATGAGCAGTTCTTC. Translated, it gives CASSTAGDEQFF.

The V call is TRBV2, the J call TRBJ2-3; 14 bases map to TRBD2. CDR3 length equals 16 residues. V dropped 5 bases and J dropped 4; count of bases not matched to a gene: 5. CDR1 SNHLY and CDR2 FYNNEI come from the germline V gene. CDR3: CASSRGLAGVSDTQYF. The DNA of the CDR3 is TGTGCCAGCAGTCGGGGACTAGCGGGAGTTTCAGATACGCAGTATTTT.

This chain uses TRBV5-4 with TRBJ2-1; the match to TRBD2 covers 8 bases. Germline CDR1 reads SGHNT; CDR2 reads YYREEE (reference sequence). The J segment lost 6 bases and the V segment lost 1 base, leaving 3 bases of the junction unmatched. The CDR3 sequence is 14 residues long. Written as DNA, the CDR3 is TGTGCCAGCAGCTTGATAGCGGGAAGCAATGAGCAGTTCTTC. Its translation is CASSLIAGSNEQFF.

The J gene is TRBJ1-2, the V gene TRBV5-6; tentatively, D is TRBD1 (6 bases). The germline CDR1 and CDR2 sequences are SGHDT and YYEEEE. The V and J ends lost 1 base and 6 bases respectively, with 16 bases between them. The CDR3 consists of 15 residues. The CDR3 reads CASSLNYRQADGYTF. The CDR3, as DNA: TGTGCCAGCAGCTTGAATTATCGACAGGCAGATGGCTACACCTTC.

V is TRBV5-1 and J is TRBJ2-7, with D unclear. The germline V gene encodes CDR1 SGHRS and CDR2 YFSETQ. The CDR3 is made up of 13 amino acids. V lost 2 bases and J 2 bases, leaving 8 bases between the germline ends. In DNA form, the CDR3 reads TGCGCCAGCAGCTTCCAGGAGCCCTACGAGCAGTACTTC. Amino acids: CASSFQEPYEQYF. The full variable domain, with the rest looked up from reference TRBV5-1 and TRBJ2-7, is KAGVTQTPRYLIKTRGQQVTLSCSPISGHRSVSWYQQTPGQGLQFLFEYFSETQRNKGNFPGRFSGRQFSNSRSEMNVSTLELGDSALYLCASSFQEPYEQYFGPGTRLTVT.

The chain recombines TRBV6-6 with TRBJ2-7, with unresolved D. From germline, CDR1 is MNHNY and CDR2 SVGAGI (reference sequence). The V end lost 8 bases, the J end lost 2 bases, and 13 bases lay between the germline ends. The CDR3 runs to 13 residues. The CDR3 sequence: CASRVQPPYEQYF. The CDR3 DNA reads TGTGCCAGCCGGGTCCAGCCCCCCTACGAGCAGTACTTC.

The rearrangement joins TRBV11-3 to TRBJ2-1, with TRBD2 identical over 7 bases. The CDR3 is 15 residues long. The V gene's germline CDR1 is SGHNT and CDR2 YENEEA. The V gene end was trimmed by 2 bases and the J gene end by 4 bases; junction bases not matched to a gene: 5. The CDR3 sequence is CASSLWGGAYNEQFF. The CDR3 nucleotides read TGTGCCAGCAGCTTATGGGGGGGTGCGTACAATGAGCAGTTCTTC.

CDR3: CASSFAGAVNQPQHF. The CDR3, as DNA: TGTGCCAGCAGTTTTGCGGGGGCGGTCAATCAGCCCCAGCATTTT. This chain connects TRBV27 to TRBJ1-5; D may be TRBD1 (6 bases). Germline V gives CDR1 MNHEY, CDR2 SMNVEV (reference sequence). Between the trimmed V and J ends, which lost 3 bases and 3 bases, there was a span of 12 bases. The CDR3 contains 15 residues.

This clone was counted once. The V gene is TRBV29-1, the J gene TRBJ2-7; D possibly corresponds to TRBD2 (5 bases). Deletions cut 1 base from V and 2 bases from J, with 12 bases between. The length of the CDR3 is 14 residues. Germline CDR1 reads SQVTM; CDR2 reads ANQGSEA. The CDR3 loop reads CSVEAEERPYEQYF. DNA for the CDR3: TGCAGCGTTGAAGCGGAGGAACGGCCCTACGAGCAGTACTTC.

The chain recombines TRBV28 with TRBJ2-1, with 13 bases identical to TRBD2. Germline values: CDR1 MDHEN, CDR2 SYDVKM. CDR3 length: 15 residues. Trimming took 6 bases from V and 7 from J; bases not matched to a gene: 6. The CDR3 DNA sequence: TGTGCCAGCAGCCCGACTAGCGGGAGGATGAATGAGCAGTTCTTC. Encoded protein: CASSPTSGRMNEQFF.

The chain employs TRBV7-6 and TRBJ2-7; D assignment may be TRBD1 or TRBD2 (6 bases each). The CDR3 is 16 residues long. V was clipped by 6 bases and J by 7 bases, with 25 bases between them. CDR1 and CDR2 (germline): SGHVS, FNYEAQ. For the CDR3, the DNA is TGTGCCAGCAGTGGACTACAGGGTCCTACTGCGGGAGAGCAGTACTTC. It translates to CASSGLQGPTAGEQYF.

The rearrangement joins TRBV11-2 to TRBJ2-3, with 7 nucleotides matching TRBD1. Germline V lookup: CDR1 SGHAT, CDR2 FQNNGV. Losses at the gene ends were 5 bases for V and 0 bases for J; bases not matched to a gene: 11. The CDR3 runs to 17 residues. DNA for the CDR3: TGTGCCAGCAGCCCTGAACCCCGGGACAGAAGCACAGATACGCAGTATTTT. Residues: CASSPEPRDRSTDTQYF.

V is TRBV5-5 and J is TRBJ2-1; 15 positions agree with TRBD2. This CDR3 spans 18 amino acids. The germline CDR1 and CDR2 sequences are SGHKS and YYEKEE (reference sequence). J was trimmed by 2 bases and V by 4 bases; bases with no gene match: 7. The CDR3 reads CASSLGTSGRITYNEQFF. The CDR3 DNA reads TGTGCCAGCAGCCTCGGGACTAGCGGGAGGATCACCTACAATGAGCAGTTCTTC.

The V call is TRBV29-1, the J call TRBJ2-1; D not certain. CDR3 length equals 14 residues. The germline V and J ends were trimmed by 1 base and 2 bases, with 9 bases remaining between them. CDR1 SQVTM and CDR2 ANQGSEA come from the germline V gene. The CDR3 here is CSVEVPLPYNEQFF. The CDR3 nucleotides are TGCAGCGTTGAAGTGCCATTGCCCTACAATGAGCAGTTCTTC.

The gene calls are TRBV19 and TRBJ2-2; TRBD2 aligns across 12 bases. This CDR3 region has 16 residues. Germline loops: CDR1 LNHDA, CDR2 SQIVND (reference sequence). After removal of 5 bases from V and 5 bases from J, the junction contained 6 bases not matched to a gene. Here the CDR3 reads CASSPTSGRDTGELFF. Written as DNA, the CDR3 is TGTGCCAGTAGTCCGACTAGCGGGAGAGATACCGGGGAGCTGTTTTTT. The entire variable domain, with the rest obtained from reference TRBV19 and TRBJ2-2, is as follows: DGGITQSPKYLFRKEGQNVTLSCEQNLNHDAMYWYRQDPGQGLRLIYYSQIVNDFQKGDIAEGYSVSREKKESFPLTVTSAQKNPTAFYLCASSPTSGRDTGELFFGEGSRLTVL.

This clone was seen only once. CDR3 sequence: CASSSIPLNSQYF. DNA of the CDR3: TGTGCCAGCAGCTCAATCCCCTTAAATAGTCAGTACTTC. The V and J genes are TRBV5-5 and TRBJ2-7; no clear D gene. CDR3 size: 13 residues. CDR1 SGHKS and CDR2 YYEKEE come from the germline V gene (reference sequence). The germline V and J ends were trimmed by 3 bases and 10 bases, with 17 bases remaining between them.

The gene calls are TRBV11-3 and TRBJ2-2; D is possibly TRBD2 (5 bases). This CDR3 spans 14 amino acids. CDR1 is SGHNT, CDR2 YENEEA, per germline. Trimming removed 7 bases at V and 5 bases at J, with 14 bases between. CDR3 residues: CASTIHAGTGELFF. Written as DNA, the CDR3 is TGTGCCAGCACTATTCATGCGGGTACCGGGGAGCTGTTTTTT. The entire variable domain, with the rest obtained from reference TRBV11-3 and TRBJ2-2, is as follows: EAGVVQSPRYKIIEKKQPVAFWCNPISGHNTLYWYLQNLGQGPELLIRYENEEAVDDSQLPKDRFSAERLKGVDSTLKIQPAELGDSAVYLCASTIHAGTGELFFGEGSRLTVL.

The genes are TRBV6-1 and TRBJ2-7; D is unresolved. CDR1 is MNHNS and CDR2 is SASEGT in the germline V gene. The CDR3 is 14 amino acids. V was pared by 1 base and J by 5 bases, with 12 bases between. The CDR3 reads CASSEENLIDEQYF. Here the CDR3 DNA reads TGTGCCAGCAGTGAAGAGAACCTAATCGACGAGCAGTACTTC.

The CDR3 loop reads CASSHRLASSYNEQFF. The CDR3, as DNA: TGCGCCAGCAGCCACAGACTAGCATCGTCCTACAATGAGCAGTTCTTC. This chain uses TRBV4-1 with TRBJ2-1; the match to TRBD2 covers 7 bases. Per germline, CDR1 MGHRA and CDR2 YSYEKL. There are 16 residues in the CDR3. J lost 1 base, V lost 3 bases, and 6 bases had no gene match.

The chain links TRBV18 to TRBJ1-1, with 7 bases that match TRBD1. CDR3 length: 16 amino acids. V lost 5 bases and J lost 0; bases outside the gene matches: 9. Germline lookup yields CDR1 KGHSH and CDR2 LQKENI. CDR3 loop: CASSAGTAVLNTEAFF. Written as DNA, the CDR3 is TGTGCCAGCTCAGCCGGGACAGCCGTTTTGAACACTGAAGCTTTCTTT.

This chain uses TRBV6-6 with TRBJ1-1; D call uncertain. The CDR3 has 13 amino acids. The germline CDR1 and CDR2 sequences are MNHNY and SVGAGI (reference sequence). V was clipped by 2 bases and J by 4 bases, with 8 bases between them. In nucleotides, the CDR3 is TGTGCCAGCAGTTACGTCCCGGGCACTGAAGCTTTCTTT. Its translation is CASSYVPGTEAFF.

The gene calls are TRBV18 and TRBJ2-7; TRBD2 agrees at 14 bases. Per the germline V gene, CDR1 is KGHSH and CDR2 is LQKENI. The V segment lost 5 bases and the J segment 6 bases; nucleotides outside the gene matches: 9. This CDR3 has 16 amino acids. The CDR3 is CASSAGLAGVGSEQYF. The CDR3 DNA reads as TGTGCCAGCTCAGCGGGACTAGCGGGAGTGGGGAGCGAGCAGTACTTC.

This clone was recorded a few times. The sample has other DNA sequences that encode this CDR3 too. The chain couples TRBV27 to TRBJ1-1; no clear D. V was shortened by 5 bases and J by 4 bases, with 5 bases between the two germline ends. This CDR3 spans 11 amino acids. Per the germline V gene, CDR1 is MNHEY and CDR2 is SMNVEV (reference sequence). The CDR3 here is CASSRGTEAFF. In DNA, the CDR3 is TGTGCCAGCAGTCGTGGCACTGAAGCTTTCTTT.

The chain is built from TRBV6-1 and TRBJ2-7; TRBD1 matches 8 bases. Germline values: CDR1 MNHNS, CDR2 SASEGT. V trimming: 4 bases; J trimming: 2 bases; junction bases outside the gene matches: 10. The CDR3 has 16 residues. For the CDR3, the DNA is TGTGCCAGCAGTGGACACGGGGACAGGAGCCCCTACGAGCAGTACTTC. It encodes CASSGHGDRSPYEQYF.

The gene calls are TRBV15 and TRBJ2-5; 8 bases agree with TRBD1. The junction had 7 bases not matched to a gene; V was cut back by 8 bases and J by 2 bases. The CDR3 has 14 amino acids. Germline V gives CDR1 LNHNV, CDR2 YYDKDF (reference sequence). CDR3 sequence (DNA): TGTGCCACCTCCCAGGGACAGGAACAAGAGACCCAGTACTTC. As protein: CATSQGQEQETQYF.